A selection of T cell receptor beta chains follows, all from one sample in a study of liver allograft versus peripheral blood T cells. A single record per CDR3 protein comes from TCRdb applying MiXCR to the reads. The sample holds over 7,000 distinct CDR3 sequences, roughly 15% seen once. Source of these receptors: a human patient who had a liver transplant. Some T cells may originate from the graft donor. Both conserved end residues are part of each CDR3. The D gene is left open where the match is weak. Size tells how often a clone was seen (once, few, many) or the class of an expanded clone, and some rows leave it out.

clone_size d_call j_call v_call cdr3_nt cdr3_aa
many NA TRBJ1-3 TRBV20-1 TGCAGTGCCAGCCCGGGACGCGGGTTTGTCTCCATATATTTT CSASPGRGFVSIYF
many NA TRBJ1-3 TRBV30 TGTGCCTGGAGTCCTTTGAGCTCTGGAAACACCATATATTTT CAWSPLSSGNTIYF
many TRBD1 TRBJ2-3 TRBV6-1 TGTGCCAGCAGAGACAAAAATTGGGGACAGTTCACAGATACGCAGTATTTT CASRDKNWGQFTDTQYF
many TRBD1 TRBJ2-7 TRBV7-2 TGTGCCAGCAGCTTAGCAGGGGGCTGGTACGAGCAGTACTTC CASSLAGGWYEQYF
medium-sized NA TRBJ2-3 TRBV7-2 TGTGCCAGCAGCTTCGTTAGGGGGACAGATACGCAGTATTTT CASSFVRGTDTQYF
medium-sized NA TRBJ2-7 TRBV19 TGTGCCAGTAGTATTCGCGGGGGCACAGGGCACTACGAGCAGTACTTC CASSIRGGTGHYEQYF
NA NA TRBJ2-1 TRBV10-2 TGCGCCAGCAGTGAGGGATACAATGAGCAGTTCTTC CASSEGYNEQFF
few NA TRBJ2-3 TRBV5-1 TGCGCCAGCAGAACGGGCGGGGGCACAGATACGCAGTATTTT CASRTGGGTDTQYF
few TRBD1 TRBJ1-1 TRBV15 TGTGCCACCAGCAGAGATCGGGACAGGGGAACTGAAGCTTTCTTT CATSRDRDRGTEAFF
many NA TRBJ1-1 TRBV28 TGTGCCAGCAGTTTATTTGCGGGGTATAACACTGAAGCTTTCTTT CASSLFAGYNTEAFF